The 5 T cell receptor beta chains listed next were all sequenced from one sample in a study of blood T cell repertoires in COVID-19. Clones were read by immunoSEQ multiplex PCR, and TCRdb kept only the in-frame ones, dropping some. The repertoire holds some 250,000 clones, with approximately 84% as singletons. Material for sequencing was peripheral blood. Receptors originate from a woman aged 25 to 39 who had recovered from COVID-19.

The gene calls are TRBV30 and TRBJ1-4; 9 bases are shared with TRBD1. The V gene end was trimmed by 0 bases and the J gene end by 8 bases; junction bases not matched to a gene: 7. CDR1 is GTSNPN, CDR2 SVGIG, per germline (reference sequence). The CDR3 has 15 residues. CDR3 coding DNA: TGTGCCTGGAGTGTAGCGGGACAGGGAGGAGAAAAACTGTTTTTT. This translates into CAWSVAGQGGEKLFF.

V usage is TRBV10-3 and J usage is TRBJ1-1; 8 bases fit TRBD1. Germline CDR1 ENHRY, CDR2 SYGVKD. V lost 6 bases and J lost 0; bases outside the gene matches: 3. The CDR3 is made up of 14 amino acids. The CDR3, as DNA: TGTGCCATCAGGTCACAGGGGGTGAACACTGAAGCTTTCTTT. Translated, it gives CAIRSQGVNTEAFF.

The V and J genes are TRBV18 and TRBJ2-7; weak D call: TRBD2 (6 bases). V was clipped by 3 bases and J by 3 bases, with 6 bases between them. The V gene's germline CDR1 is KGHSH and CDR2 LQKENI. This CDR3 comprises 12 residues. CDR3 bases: TGTGCCAGCTCACCGGGAGGCTACGAGCAGTACTTC. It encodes CASSPGGYEQYF.

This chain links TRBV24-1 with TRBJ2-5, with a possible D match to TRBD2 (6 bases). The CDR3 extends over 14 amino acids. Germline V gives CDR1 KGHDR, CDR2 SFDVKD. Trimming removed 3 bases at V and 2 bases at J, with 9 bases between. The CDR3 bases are TGTGCCACCAGTGATGGGAGGTCACAAGAGACCCAGTACTTC. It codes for CATSDGRSQETQYF.

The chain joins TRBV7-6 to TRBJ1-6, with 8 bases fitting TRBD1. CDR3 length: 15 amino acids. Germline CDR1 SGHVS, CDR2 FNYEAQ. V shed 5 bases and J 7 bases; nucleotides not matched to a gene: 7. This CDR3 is CASSTATGGNSPLHF. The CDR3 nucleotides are TGTGCCAGCAGCACAGCTACAGGGGGAAATTCACCCCTCCACTTT.